What follows are 10 T cell receptor beta chains derived from one specimen sequenced in a study of blood T cell repertoires in COVID-19. Sequencing was performed with immunoSEQ multiplex PCR; in TCRdb, only in-frame clones are kept and a portion is missing. The sample lists roughly 150,000 clones, roughly nine tenths occurring once. Sequenced material: peripheral blood. These receptors came from a woman in her 40s with acute or convalescent COVID-19.

This chain connects TRBV10-3 to TRBJ1-5; TRBD1 might be the D (5 bases). V was cut by 0 bases and J by 7 bases, with 13 bases left in between. The CDR3 is 15 residues long. From germline, CDR1 is ENHRY and CDR2 SYGVKD. The CDR3 loop is CAISESKQGLQPQHF. The CDR3 region has the DNA TGTGCCATCAGTGAGTCGAAGCAGGGATTGCAGCCCCAGCATTTT.

The chain combines TRBV6-6 with TRBJ2-2, with a weak D call TRBD1 (6 bases). The CDR3 loop spans 14 amino acids. CDR1 is MNHNY, CDR2 SVGAGI, per germline (reference sequence). V was trimmed by 4 bases and J by 2 bases, leaving 8 bases between them. CDR3 in DNA: TGTGCCAGCAGTTCGGGACATAACACCGGGGAGCTGTTTTTT. It encodes CASSSGHNTGELFF.

In its sample, this clone was seen once. The chain joins TRBV5-6 to TRBJ2-7; TRBD2 matches 8 bases. The germline gives CDR1 SGHDT, CDR2 YYEEEE. Germline trimming cut 5 bases from V and 3 bases from J; bases unmatched to any gene: 13. The CDR3 totals 16 residues. The CDR3: CASRVEAGARVYEQYF. CDR3 bases: TGTGCCAGCAGGGTCGAAGCGGGAGCTCGCGTCTACGAGCAGTACTTC. The variable domain in full, with the rest retrieved from reference TRBV5-6 and TRBJ2-7, is DAGVTQSPTHLIKTRGQQVTLRCSPKSGHDTVSWYQQALGQGPQFIFQYYEEEERQRGNFPDRFSGHQFPNYSSELNVNALLLGDSALYLCASRVEAGARVYEQYFGPGTRLTVT.

As regards this clone: The junction departs from germline at one end; a sequencing error may be responsible. This chain links TRBV28 with TRBJ2-7, with D tentatively TRBD2 (6 bases). CDR1 is MDHEN and CDR2 is SYDVKM in the germline V gene. The CDR3 has 16 amino acids. The CDR3 DNA follows: TGTGCCAGCAGTTCCCGGGGATGGGGACTTAGGTACGAGCAGCACTTC. This gives the protein CASSSRGWGLRYEQHF.

CDR3: CASSLPDSYRFF. The DNA of the CDR3 is TGTGCCAGTAGTTTGCCGGACTCTTATCGGTTCTTC. This rearrangement joins TRBV19 to TRBJ2-1, with TRBD2 as a possible D gene (5 bases). This CDR3 is built from 12 residues. Trimming left V 5 bases short and J 15 bases short, with 17 bases between. Germline V gene sequence: CDR1 LNHDA, CDR2 SQIVND (reference sequence). The full variable domain, its missing parts supplied by reference TRBV19 and TRBJ2-1, is DGGITQSPKYLFRKEGQNVTLSCEQNLNHDAMYWYRQDPGQGLRLIYYSQIVNDFQKGDIAEGYSVSREKKESFPLTVTSAQKNPTAFYLCASSLPDSYRFFGPGTRLTVL.

The gene calls are TRBV11-2 and TRBJ1-5; D ambiguous. The CDR3 runs to 14 residues. Per the germline V gene, CDR1 is SGHAT and CDR2 is FQNNGV. Deletions cut 0 bases from V and 9 bases from J, with 12 bases between. CDR3 coding DNA: TGTGCCAGCAGCTTAGAACCTACTCCCCGGCCCCAGCATTTT. It codes for CASSLEPTPRPQHF.

The chain couples TRBV7-9 to TRBJ2-1; 9 bases fit TRBD2. Germline CDR1 reads SEHNR; CDR2 reads FQNEAQ (reference sequence). V lost 5 bases and J lost 2; bases outside the gene matches: 10. The CDR3 has 17 amino acids. The CDR3 here is CASSPLLAGPTYNEQFF. CDR3 bases: TGTGCCAGCAGCCCCCTTCTAGCGGGACCCACCTACAATGAGCAGTTCTTC.

This clone was observed once. This chain links TRBV24-1 with TRBJ2-1; 8 bases align to TRBD2. The length of the CDR3 is 13 residues. The V segment lost 8 bases and the J segment 6 bases; nucleotides outside the gene matches: 5. Germline CDR1 reads KGHDR; CDR2 reads SFDVKD. CDR3: CATMSGGVNEQFF. As DNA, the CDR3 is TGTGCCACCATGAGCGGGGGAGTCAATGAGCAGTTCTTC.

The chain uses TRBV6-1 and TRBJ2-7; 11 positions agree with TRBD1. CDR1 MNHNS and CDR2 SASEGT come from the germline V gene. There are 16 residues in the CDR3. Trimming at V came to 3 bases and at J to 3 bases, leaving 7 bases not matched to a gene. CDR3 nucleotide sequence: TGTGCCAGCAGTGAGCCCGGACAGGGGGCGTTCTACGAGCAGTACTTC. Translating gives CASSEPGQGAFYEQYF.

The rearrangement joins TRBV14 to TRBJ2-7; TRBD2 matches 8 bases. The CDR3 loop spans 18 amino acids. V lost 1 base to trimming and J lost 2 bases; unmatched junction nucleotides: 13. Per the germline V gene, CDR1 is SGHDN and CDR2 is FVKESK. In nucleotides, the CDR3 is TGTGCCAGCAGCCAAGGGGGGTTAGCGGGACGGAGAACCTACGAGCAGTACTTC. Protein: CASSQGGLAGRRTYEQYF.